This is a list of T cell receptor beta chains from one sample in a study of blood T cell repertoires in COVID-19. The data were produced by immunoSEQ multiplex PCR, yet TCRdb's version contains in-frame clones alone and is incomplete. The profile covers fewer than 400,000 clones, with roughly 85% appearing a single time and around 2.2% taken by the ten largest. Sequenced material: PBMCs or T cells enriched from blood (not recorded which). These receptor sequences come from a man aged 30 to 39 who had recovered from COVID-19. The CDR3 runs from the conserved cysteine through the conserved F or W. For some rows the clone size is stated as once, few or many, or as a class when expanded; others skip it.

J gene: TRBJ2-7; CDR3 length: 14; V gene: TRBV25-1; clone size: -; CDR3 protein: CASSGPDRAYEQYF
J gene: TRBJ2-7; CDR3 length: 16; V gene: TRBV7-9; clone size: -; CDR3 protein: CASSLVGRGRAYEQYF
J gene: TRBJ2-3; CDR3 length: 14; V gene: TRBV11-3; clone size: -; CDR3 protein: CASSPGAGTDTQYF
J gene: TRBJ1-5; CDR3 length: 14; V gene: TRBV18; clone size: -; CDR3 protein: CASSRSNSNQPQHF
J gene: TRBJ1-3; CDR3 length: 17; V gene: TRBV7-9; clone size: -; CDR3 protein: CASSFDLQWGGGNTIYF
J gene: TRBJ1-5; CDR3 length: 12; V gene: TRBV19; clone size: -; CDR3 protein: CASSIVGQPQHF
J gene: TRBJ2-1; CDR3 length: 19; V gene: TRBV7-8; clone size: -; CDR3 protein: CASSLAGRSYSGGINEQFF
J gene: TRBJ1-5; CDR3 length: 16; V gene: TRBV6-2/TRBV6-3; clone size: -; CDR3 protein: CASSYWAGSFNQPQHF
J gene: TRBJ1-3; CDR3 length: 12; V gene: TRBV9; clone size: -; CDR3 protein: CASSSHPETIYF
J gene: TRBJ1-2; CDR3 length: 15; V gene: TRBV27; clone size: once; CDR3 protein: CASSLSAGTNHGYTF
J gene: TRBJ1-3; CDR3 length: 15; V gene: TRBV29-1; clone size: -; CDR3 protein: CSVEGQDPSGNTIYF
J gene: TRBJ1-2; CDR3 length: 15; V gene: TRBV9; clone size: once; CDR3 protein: CASSVTGNANYGYTF
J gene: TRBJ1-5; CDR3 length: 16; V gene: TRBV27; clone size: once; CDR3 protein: CASRMGTGGSNQPQHF
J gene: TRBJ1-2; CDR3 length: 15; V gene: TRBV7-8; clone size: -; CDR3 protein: CASSLESRDRSGYTF
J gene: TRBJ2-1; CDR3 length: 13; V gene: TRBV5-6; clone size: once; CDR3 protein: CASSPPSENEQFF
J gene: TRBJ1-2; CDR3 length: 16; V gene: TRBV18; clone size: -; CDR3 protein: CASSPLPGQGSYGYTF
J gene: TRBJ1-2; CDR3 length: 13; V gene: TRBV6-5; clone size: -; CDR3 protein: CASSYPGEGGYTF